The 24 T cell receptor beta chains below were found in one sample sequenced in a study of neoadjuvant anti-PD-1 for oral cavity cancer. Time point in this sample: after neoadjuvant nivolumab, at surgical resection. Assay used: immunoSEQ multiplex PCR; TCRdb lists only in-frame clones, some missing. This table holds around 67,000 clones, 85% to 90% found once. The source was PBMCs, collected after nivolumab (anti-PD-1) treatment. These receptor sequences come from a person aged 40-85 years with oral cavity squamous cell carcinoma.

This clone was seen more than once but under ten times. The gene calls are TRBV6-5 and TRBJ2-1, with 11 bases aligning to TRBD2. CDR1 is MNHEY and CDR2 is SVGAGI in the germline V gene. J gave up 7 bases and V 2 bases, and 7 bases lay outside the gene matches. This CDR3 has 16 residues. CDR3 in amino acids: CASSYITSGSENEQFF. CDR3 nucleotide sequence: TGTGCCAGCAGTTACATTACTAGCGGGAGTGAGAATGAGCAGTTCTTC.

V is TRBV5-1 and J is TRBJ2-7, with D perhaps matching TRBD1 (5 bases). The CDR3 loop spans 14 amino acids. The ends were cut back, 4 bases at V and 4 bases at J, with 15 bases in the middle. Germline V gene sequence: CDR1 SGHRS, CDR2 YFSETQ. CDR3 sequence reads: CASSPLSRVYEQYF. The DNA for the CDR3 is TGCGCCAGCAGCCCACTATCCAGGGTTTACGAGCAGTACTTC.

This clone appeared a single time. CDR3 nucleotide sequence: TGTGCCAGCAGAAGCGGACAGGGGAAACCCGGCTACACCTTC. Its protein product is CASRSGQGKPGYTF. The V call is TRBV5-4, the J call TRBJ1-2; 9 nucleotides match TRBD1. The CDR3 is 14 amino acids. In germline, CDR1 is SGHNT, CDR2 YYREEE (reference sequence). The junction had 10 bases not matched to a gene; V was cut back by 5 bases and J by 8 bases.

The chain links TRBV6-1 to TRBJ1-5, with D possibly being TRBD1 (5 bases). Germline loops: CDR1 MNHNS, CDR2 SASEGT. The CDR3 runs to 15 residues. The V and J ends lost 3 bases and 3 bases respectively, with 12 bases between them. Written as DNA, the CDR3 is TGTGCCAGCAGTGAGGGGCAGGATTACAATCAGCCCCAGCATTTT. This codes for CASSEGQDYNQPQHF.

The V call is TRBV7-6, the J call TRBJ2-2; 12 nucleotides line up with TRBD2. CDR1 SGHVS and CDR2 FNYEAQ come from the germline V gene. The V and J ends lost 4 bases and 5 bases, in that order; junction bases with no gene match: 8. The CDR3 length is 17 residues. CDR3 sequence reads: CASSSRTSGASTGELFF. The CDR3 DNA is TGTGCCAGCAGCTCCCGGACTAGCGGGGCAAGTACCGGGGAGCTGTTTTTT.

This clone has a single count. CDR3 loop: CASSLKSAGELFF. DNA of the CDR3: TGCGCCAGCAGCTTGAAATCGGCCGGGGAGCTGTTTTTT. The chain is built from TRBV5-1 and TRBJ2-2, with D hard to call. In germline, CDR1 is SGHRS, CDR2 YFSETQ. The CDR3 contains 13 residues. V lost 1 base and J 6 bases, leaving 7 bases between the germline ends. The whole variable domain, remainder taken from reference TRBV5-1 and TRBJ2-2, is KAGVTQTPRYLIKTRGQQVTLSCSPISGHRSVSWYQQTPGQGLQFLFEYFSETQRNKGNFPGRFSGRQFSNSRSEMNVSTLELGDSALYLCASSLKSAGELFFGEGSRLTVL.

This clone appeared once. Written as DNA, the CDR3 is TGTGCCAGCAGTAGGGGATACTCGGGTGGAAACACCATATATTTT. Protein: CASSRGYSGGNTIYF. The chain employs TRBV6-1 and TRBJ1-3; tentative D call: TRBD1 (5 bases). The V gene's germline CDR1 is MNHNS and CDR2 SASEGT. Between the trimmed V and J ends, which lost 5 bases and 3 bases, there was a span of 14 bases. The CDR3 has 15 amino acids.

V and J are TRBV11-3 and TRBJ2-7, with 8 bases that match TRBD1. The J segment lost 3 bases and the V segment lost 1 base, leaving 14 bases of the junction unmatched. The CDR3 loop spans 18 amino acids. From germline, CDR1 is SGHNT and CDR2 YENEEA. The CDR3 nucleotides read TGTGCCAGCAGCTTAGTAGCCTCCGGGACAGGTAGGATCTACGAGCAGTACTTC. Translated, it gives CASSLVASGTGRIYEQYF.

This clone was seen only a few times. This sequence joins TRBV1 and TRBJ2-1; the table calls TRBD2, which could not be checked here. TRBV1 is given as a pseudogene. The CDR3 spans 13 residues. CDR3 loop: CTSSQDRSETQFF. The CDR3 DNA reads TGCACCAGCAGCCAAGATAGGAGCGAGACCCAGTTCTTC.

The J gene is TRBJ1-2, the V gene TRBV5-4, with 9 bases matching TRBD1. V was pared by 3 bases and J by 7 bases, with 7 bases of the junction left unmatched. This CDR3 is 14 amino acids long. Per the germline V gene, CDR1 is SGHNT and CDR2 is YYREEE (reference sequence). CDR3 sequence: CASSSGTGFGGYTF. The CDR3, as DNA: TGTGCCAGCAGCTCCGGGACAGGGTTCGGTGGCTACACCTTC.

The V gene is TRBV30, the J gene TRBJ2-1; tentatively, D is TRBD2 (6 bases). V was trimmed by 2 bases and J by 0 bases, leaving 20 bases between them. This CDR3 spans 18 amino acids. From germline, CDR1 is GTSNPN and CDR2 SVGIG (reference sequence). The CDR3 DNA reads TGTGCCTGGAGTCCCTCCGTGGTTGCGGGAAACTCCTACAATGAGCAGTTCTTC. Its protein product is CAWSPSVVAGNSYNEQFF.

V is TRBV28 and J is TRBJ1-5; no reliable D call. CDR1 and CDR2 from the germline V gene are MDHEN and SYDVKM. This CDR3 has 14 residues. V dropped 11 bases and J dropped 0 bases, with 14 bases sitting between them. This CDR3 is CAVAGIDSNQPQHF. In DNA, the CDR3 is TGTGCCGTGGCGGGGATAGATAGCAATCAGCCCCAGCATTTT. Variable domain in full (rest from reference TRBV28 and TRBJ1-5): DVKVTQSSRYLVKRTGEKVFLECVQDMDHENMFWYRQDPGLGLRLIYFSYDVKMKEKGDIPEGYSVSREKKERFSLILESASTNQTSMYLCAVAGIDSNQPQHFGDGTRLSIL.

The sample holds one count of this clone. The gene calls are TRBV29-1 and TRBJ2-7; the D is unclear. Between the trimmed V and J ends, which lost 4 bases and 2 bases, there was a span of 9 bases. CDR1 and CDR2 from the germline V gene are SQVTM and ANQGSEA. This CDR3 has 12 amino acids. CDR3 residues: CSVGMMTYEQYF. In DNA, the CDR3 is TGCAGCGTTGGTATGATGACCTACGAGCAGTACTTC.

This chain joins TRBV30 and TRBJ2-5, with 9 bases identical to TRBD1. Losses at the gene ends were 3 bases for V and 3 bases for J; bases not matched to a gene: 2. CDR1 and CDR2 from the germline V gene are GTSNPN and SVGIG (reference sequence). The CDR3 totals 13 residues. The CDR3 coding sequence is TGTGCCTGGAGCGGGGACAGGGAAGAGACCCAGTACTTC. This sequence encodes CAWSGDREETQYF. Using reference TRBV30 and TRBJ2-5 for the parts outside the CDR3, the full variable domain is SQTIHQWPATLVQPVGSPLSLECTVEGTSNPNLYWYRQAAGRGLQLLFYSVGIGQISSEVPQNLSASRPQDRQFILSSKKLLLSDSGFYLCAWSGDREETQYFGPGTRLLVL.

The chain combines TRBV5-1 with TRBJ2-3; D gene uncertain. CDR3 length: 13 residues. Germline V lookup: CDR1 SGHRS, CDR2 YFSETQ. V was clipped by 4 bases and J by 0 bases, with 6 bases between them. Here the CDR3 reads CASSHPSTDTQYF. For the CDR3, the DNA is TGCGCCAGCAGCCACCCAAGCACAGATACGCAGTATTTT.

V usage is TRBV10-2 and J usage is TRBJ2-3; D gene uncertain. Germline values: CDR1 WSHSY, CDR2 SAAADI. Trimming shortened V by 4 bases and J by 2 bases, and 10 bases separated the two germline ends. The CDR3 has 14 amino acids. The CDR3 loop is CASSVAGTTDTQYF. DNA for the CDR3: TGCGCCAGCAGTGTTGCAGGAACCACAGATACGCAGTATTTT.

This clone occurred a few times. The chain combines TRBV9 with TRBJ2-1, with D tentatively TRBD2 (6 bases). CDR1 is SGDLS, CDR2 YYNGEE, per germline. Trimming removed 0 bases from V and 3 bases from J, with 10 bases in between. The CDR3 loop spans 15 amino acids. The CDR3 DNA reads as TGTGCCAGCAGCGTAGCCGGGAGCGACTACAATGAGCAGTTCTTC. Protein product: CASSVAGSDYNEQFF.

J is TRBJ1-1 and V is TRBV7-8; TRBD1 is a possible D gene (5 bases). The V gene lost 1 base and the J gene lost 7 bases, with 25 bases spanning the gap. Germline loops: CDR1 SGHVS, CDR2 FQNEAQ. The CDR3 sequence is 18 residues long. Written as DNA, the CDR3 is TGTGCCAGCAGCTTAGACCGGTCCTGGGGGGTCCTGGCCTATGAAGCTTTCTTT. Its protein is CASSLDRSWGVLAYEAFF.

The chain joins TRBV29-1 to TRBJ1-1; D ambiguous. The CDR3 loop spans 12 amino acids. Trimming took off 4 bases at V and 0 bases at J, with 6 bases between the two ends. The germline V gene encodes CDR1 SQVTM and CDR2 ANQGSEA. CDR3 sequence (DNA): TGCAGCGTTGTCCGGGTGAACACTGAAGCTTTCTTT. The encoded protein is CSVVRVNTEAFF. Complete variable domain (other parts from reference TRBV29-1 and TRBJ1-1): SAVISQKPSRDICQRGTSLTIQCQVDSQVTMMFWYRQQPGQSLTLIATANQGSEATYESGFVIDKFPISRPNLTFSTLTVSNMSPEDSSIYLCSVVRVNTEAFFGQGTRLTVV.

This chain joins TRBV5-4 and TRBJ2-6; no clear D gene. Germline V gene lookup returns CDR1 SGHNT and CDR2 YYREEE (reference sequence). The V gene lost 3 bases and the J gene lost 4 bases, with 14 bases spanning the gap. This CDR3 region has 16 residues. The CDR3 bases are TGTGCCAGCAGCTCTGCCAGTTTTTGGGGGGCCAACGTCCTGACTTTC. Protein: CASSSASFWGANVLTF.

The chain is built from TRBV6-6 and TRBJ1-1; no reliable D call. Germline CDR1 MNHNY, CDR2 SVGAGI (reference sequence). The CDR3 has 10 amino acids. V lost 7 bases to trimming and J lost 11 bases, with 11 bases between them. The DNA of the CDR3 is TGTGCCAGCAATGACGGGAGTGCTTTCTTT. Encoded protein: CASNDGSAFF.

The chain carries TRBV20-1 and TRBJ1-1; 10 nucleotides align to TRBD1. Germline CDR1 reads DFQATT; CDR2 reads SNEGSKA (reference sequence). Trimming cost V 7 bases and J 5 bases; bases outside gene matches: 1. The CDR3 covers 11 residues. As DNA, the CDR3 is TGCAGTGAGGACAGGGGGACTGAAGCTTTCTTT. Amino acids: CSEDRGTEAFF.

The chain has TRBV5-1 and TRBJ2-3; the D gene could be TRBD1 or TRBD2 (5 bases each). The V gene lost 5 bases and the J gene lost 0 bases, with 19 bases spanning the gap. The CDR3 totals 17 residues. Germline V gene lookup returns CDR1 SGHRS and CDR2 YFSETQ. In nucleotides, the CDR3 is TGCGCCAGCAGGTCTCTTGAGGGGTTTACTAGCACAGATACGCAGTATTTT. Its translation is CASRSLEGFTSTDTQYF. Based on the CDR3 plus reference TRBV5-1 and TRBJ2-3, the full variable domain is KAGVTQTPRYLIKTRGQQVTLSCSPISGHRSVSWYQQTPGQGLQFLFEYFSETQRNKGNFPGRFSGRQFSNSRSEMNVSTLELGDSALYLCASRSLEGFTSTDTQYFGPGTRLTVL.

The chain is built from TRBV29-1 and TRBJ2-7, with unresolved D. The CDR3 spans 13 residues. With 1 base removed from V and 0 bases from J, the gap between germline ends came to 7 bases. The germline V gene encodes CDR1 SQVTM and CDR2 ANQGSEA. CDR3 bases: TGCAGCGTTGAAGGCGCGAACTCCTACGAGCAGTACTTC. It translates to CSVEGANSYEQYF.